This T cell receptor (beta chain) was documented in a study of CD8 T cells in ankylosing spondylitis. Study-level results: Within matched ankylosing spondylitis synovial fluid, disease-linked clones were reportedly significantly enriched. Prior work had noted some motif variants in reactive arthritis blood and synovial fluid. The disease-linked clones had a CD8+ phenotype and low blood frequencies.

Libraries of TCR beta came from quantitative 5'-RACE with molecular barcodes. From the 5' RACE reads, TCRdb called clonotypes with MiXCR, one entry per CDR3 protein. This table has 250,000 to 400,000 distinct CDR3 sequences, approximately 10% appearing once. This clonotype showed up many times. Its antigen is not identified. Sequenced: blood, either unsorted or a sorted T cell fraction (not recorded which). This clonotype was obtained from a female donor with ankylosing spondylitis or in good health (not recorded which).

The DNA for the CDR3 is TGTGCCAGCAGCTTAAAGACACGAAATGAAAAACTGTTTTTT. It yields the protein CASSLKTRNEKLFF. J is TRBJ1-4 and V is TRBV7-6; the D is unclear. The V gene lost 2 bases and the J gene lost 5 bases, with 9 bases spanning the gap. CDR1 is SGHVS, CDR2 FNYEAQ, per germline. There are 14 residues in the CDR3.